Listed here are 11 T cell receptor beta chains from one sample, sequenced in a study of blood T cells in healthy people across ages. Combining a sample-barcoded 5' primer with a J-beta primer mix, a second PCR ran for roughly 6 to 12 cycles. One entry per CDR3 protein results from TCRdb running MiXCR on the 5' RACE reads. The sample lists 1.5 million to 2 million distinct CDR3 sequences, roughly 30% seen once, with 7% to 9% in the top ten. What was sequenced was blood. The receptors were sampled from a woman between 25 and 40 years old in good health.

This clonotype was observed a few times. The V and J genes are TRBV2 and TRBJ2-4; weak D call: TRBD1 (6 bases). V was trimmed by 6 bases and J by 11 bases, leaving 17 bases between them. Germline lookup yields CDR1 SNHLY and CDR2 FYNNEI. This CDR3 is 13 amino acids long. The CDR3, as DNA: TGTGCCAGCAGGACGAGACAGGCGAATTTTCAGTACTTC. It is translated as CASRTRQANFQYF.

Comments on this clonotype: A read error may be the cause here, since a much bigger clone is one base away. In DNA form, the CDR3 reads TGTGCCAGCAGCTGGGACGGGCCCATTGAAGGTTTCTTT. Its protein product is CASSWDGPIEGFF. This chain connects TRBV7-2 to TRBJ1-1; D might be TRBD1 (5 bases). The CDR3 extends over 13 amino acids. The V gene's germline CDR1 is SGHTA and CDR2 FQGNSA.

This clonotype was observed many times. The gene calls are TRBV20-1 and TRBJ1-2; 7 bases align to TRBD1. CDR1 DFQATT and CDR2 SNEGSKA come from the germline V gene (reference sequence). CDR3 length equals 14 residues. Trimming removed 5 bases from V and 2 bases from J; junction bases left unmatched: 8. The CDR3 DNA reads as TGCAGTGCTTATCCGGGACAGCGAAACTATGGCTACACCTTC. Amino acids: CSAYPGQRNYGYTF.

Notes on this clonotype: At one boundary the junction diverges from the germline segment, which might be a read error. The chain couples TRBV7-2 to TRBJ2-1, with 7 bases identical to TRBD2. This CDR3 has 16 residues. The germline gives CDR1 SGHTA, CDR2 FQGNSA. This CDR3 reads CASSLFGEGPYNGQFF. Here the CDR3 DNA reads TGTGCCAGCAGCTTATTCGGGGAGGGCCCCTACAATGGGCAGTTCTTC.

This clonotype came up a few times. The J gene is TRBJ2-7, the V gene TRBV20-1, with 7 bases fitting TRBD1. V lost 6 bases and J lost 0; bases outside the gene matches: 11. The CDR3 is 15 residues long. The germline V gene encodes CDR1 DFQATT and CDR2 SNEGSKA (reference sequence). CDR3 sequence reads: CSARLTRGFSYEQYF. CDR3 coding DNA: TGCAGTGCGAGACTGACCAGGGGGTTCTCCTACGAGCAGTACTTC.

The chain links TRBV9 to TRBJ2-1, with D hard to call. This CDR3 region has 15 residues. CDR1 is SGDLS, CDR2 YYNGEE, per germline. V was trimmed by 3 bases and J by 7 bases, leaving 17 bases between them. CDR3 in amino acids: CASSARWSYGNEQFF. In DNA form, the CDR3 reads TGTGCCAGCAGCGCGCGCTGGAGCTATGGGAATGAGCAGTTCTTC.

The rearrangement links TRBV10-3 to TRBJ2-4; 9 positions match TRBD1. Germline V CDR1 and CDR2: ENHRY, SYGVKD. The junction had 20 bases not matched to a gene; V was cut back by 8 bases and J by 0 bases. The CDR3 runs 20 residues. The CDR3, as DNA: TGTGCCATCGGTGGAGCTCAGGTGGACAGGGGAATATTAGCCAAAAACATTCAGTACTTC. It codes for CAIGGAQVDRGILAKNIQYF.

This clonotype was observed a handful of times. The chain recombines TRBV9 with TRBJ2-7; 7 bases line up with TRBD1. CDR1 SGDLS and CDR2 YYNGEE come from the germline V gene. The J segment lost 4 bases and the V segment lost 2 bases, leaving 9 bases of the junction unmatched. This CDR3 comprises 15 residues. In DNA form, the CDR3 reads TGTGCCAGCAGCGTGGACGACAGGGAGCGGTACGAGCAGTACTTC. Its protein product is CASSVDDRERYEQYF.

The table lists this clonotype with a few counts. V is TRBV7-2 and J is TRBJ1-5; D gene uncertain. The CDR3 loop spans 14 amino acids. The V gene's germline CDR1 is SGHTA and CDR2 FQGNSA. V lost 6 bases and J lost 0, with 9 bases in between. CDR3 nucleotides: TGTGCCAGCAGGACCGGGAGTAGCAATCAGCCCCAGCATTTT. It codes for CASRTGSSNQPQHF. The complete variable domain, with remaining parts taken from reference TRBV7-2 and TRBJ1-5, reads GAGVSQSPSNKVTEKGKDVELRCDPISGHTALYWYRQSLGQGLEFLIYFQGNSAPDKSGLPSDRFSAERTGGSVSTLTIQRTQQEDSAVYLCASRTGSSNQPQHFGDGTRLSIL.

V gene TRBV15 combines with J gene TRBJ1-5; D gene uncertain. The V end was cut by 5 bases, the J end by 4 bases, with 15 bases between. Germline CDR1 and CDR2: LNHNV and YYDKDF (reference sequence). The CDR3 totals 15 residues. This CDR3 is CATSRAYNGNQPQHF. The CDR3 DNA reads TGTGCCACCAGCCGGGCGTACAACGGAAATCAGCCCCAGCATTTT.

This clonotype was picked up many times. V and J are TRBV5-1 and TRBJ2-4; 8 bases map to TRBD2. The junction had 10 bases not matched to a gene; V was cut back by 3 bases and J by 2 bases. Germline lookup yields CDR1 SGHRS and CDR2 YFSETQ. CDR3 size: 17 residues. The CDR3 DNA reads TGCGCCAGCAGCTGGGTTAAGAGCGGGGGAACCAAAAACATTCAGTACTTC. The encoded protein is CASSWVKSGGTKNIQYF.